The sequence of this T cell receptor beta chain was determined in a study of cytomegalovirus exposure and HLA in healthy donors. The study ran its PCR with 60 Vbeta and 13 Jbeta primers. The table came from immunoSEQ multiplex PCR; TCRdb's copy has only in-frame clones and leaves some out. The sample has roughly 200,000 clones; 80% are singletons. CDR1 is SGHRS and CDR2 is YFSETQ in the germline V gene. V was shortened by 0 bases and J by 0 bases, with 10 bases between the two germline ends. This CDR3 is built from 16 residues. The TCR originated in a boy younger than 18 in good health and CMV-seronegative. Sequencing input: PBMCs. The chain couples TRBV5-1 to TRBJ1-5; no reliable D call. The CDR3, as DNA: TGCGCCAGCAGCTTGGGGACCGACTATAGCAATCAGCCCCAGCATTTT. It encodes CASSLGTDYSNQPQHF.